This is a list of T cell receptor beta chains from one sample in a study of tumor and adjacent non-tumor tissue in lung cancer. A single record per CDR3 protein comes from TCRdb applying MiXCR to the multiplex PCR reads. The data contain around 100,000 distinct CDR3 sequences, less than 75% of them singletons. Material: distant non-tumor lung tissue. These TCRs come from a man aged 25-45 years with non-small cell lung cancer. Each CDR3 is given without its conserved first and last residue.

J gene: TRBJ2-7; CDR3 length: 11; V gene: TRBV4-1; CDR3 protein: VSSQLTDYERY
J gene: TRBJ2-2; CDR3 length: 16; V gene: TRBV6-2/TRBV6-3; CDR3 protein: ASSHTPGLAENTGELF
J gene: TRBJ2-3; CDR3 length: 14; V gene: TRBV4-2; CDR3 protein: ASRPTTGTGADTQY
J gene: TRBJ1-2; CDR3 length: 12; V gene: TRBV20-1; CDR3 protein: SASLDRVNYGYT
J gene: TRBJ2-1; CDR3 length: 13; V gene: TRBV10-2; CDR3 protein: ASSVAGRAYNEQF
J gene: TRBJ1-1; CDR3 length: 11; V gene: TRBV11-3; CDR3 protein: ATSTLKDSEAF
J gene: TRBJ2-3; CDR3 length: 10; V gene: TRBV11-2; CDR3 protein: ASSRDRDTQY
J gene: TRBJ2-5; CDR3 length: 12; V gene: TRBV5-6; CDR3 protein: ASTTAGDEETQY
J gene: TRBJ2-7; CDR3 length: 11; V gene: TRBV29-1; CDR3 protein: RVSGSLSYEQY
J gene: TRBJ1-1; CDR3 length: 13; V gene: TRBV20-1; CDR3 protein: STSAPGAPGIEAF
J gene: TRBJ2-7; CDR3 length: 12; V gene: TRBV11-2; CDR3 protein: TNTPQAGICEQY
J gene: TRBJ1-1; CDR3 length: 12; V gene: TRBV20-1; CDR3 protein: SAPRDRTGTEAF
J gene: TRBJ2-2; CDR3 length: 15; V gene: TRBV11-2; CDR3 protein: ASSLGGLAENTGELF
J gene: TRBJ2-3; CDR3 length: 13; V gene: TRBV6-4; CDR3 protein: ASSASSGSTDTQY
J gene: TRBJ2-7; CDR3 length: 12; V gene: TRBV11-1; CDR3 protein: TSSLALTDYEQH
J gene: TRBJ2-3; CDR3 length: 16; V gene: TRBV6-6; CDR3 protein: ASSPWVAEGLSTDTQY
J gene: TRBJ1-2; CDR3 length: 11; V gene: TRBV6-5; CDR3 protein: ASSLGQGVGYT
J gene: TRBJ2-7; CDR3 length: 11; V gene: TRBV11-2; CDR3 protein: ASSLDREDEQY
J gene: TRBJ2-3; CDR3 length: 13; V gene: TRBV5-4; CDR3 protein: ASSFSGAPADTRY
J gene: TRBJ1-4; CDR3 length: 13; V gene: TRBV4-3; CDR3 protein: ASSQAGTGSEKLF
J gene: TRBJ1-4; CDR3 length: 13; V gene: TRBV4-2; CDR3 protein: ASSQLEMTEGKLF
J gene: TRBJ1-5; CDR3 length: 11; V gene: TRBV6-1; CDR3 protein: ASSRGENQPQH
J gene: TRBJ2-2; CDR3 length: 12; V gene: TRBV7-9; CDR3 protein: ASSSGLNTRELF
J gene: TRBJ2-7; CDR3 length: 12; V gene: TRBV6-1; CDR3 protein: ASSDGRESHEQY
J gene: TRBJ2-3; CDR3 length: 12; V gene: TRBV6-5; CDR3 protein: ASSIRTSTDTQY
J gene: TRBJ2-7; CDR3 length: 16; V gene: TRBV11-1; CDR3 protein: ASSLSPGLTGNAYEQY
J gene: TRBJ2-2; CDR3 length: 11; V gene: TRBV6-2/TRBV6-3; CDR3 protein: ASSYSDTGEPL
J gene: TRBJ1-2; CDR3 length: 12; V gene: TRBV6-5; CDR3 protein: VSSLITRTDGYT
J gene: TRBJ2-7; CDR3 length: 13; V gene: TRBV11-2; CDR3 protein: ASSPLWLTGYEQY
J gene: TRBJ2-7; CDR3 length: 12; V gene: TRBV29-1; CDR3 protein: SVEQGNRGYEQY
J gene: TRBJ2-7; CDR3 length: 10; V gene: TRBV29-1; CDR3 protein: SVYVNNYEQY
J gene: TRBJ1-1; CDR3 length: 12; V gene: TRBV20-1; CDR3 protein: GAREEELDTEAF
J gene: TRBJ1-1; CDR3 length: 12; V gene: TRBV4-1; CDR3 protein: ASSHPIRGSEAF
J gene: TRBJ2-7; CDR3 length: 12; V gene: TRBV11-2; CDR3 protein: ASSLVRGGPVMY
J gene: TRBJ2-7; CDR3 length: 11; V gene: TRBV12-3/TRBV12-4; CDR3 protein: ASSSPNHYEQY
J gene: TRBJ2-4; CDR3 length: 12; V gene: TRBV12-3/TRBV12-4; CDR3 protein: ASSPGTCVNIQY
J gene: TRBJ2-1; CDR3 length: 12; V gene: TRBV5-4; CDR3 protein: ASSPDRGMVEQF
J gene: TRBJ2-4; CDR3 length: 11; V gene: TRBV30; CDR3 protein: VWSVQGQNIQY
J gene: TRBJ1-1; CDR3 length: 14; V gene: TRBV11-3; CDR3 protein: ASSLNGDRPSAEAF
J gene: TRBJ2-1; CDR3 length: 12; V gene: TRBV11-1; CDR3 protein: AISLGTGRCEQF
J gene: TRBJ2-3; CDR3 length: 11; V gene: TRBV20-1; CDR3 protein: SAHGVLTDTQY
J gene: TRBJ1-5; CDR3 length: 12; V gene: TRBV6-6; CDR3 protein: AGRVGVSNQPQH
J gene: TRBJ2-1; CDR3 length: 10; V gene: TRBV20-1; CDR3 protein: SVDSGSSEQF
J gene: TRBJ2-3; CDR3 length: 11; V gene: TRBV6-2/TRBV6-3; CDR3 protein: ASSYLSLSTQY
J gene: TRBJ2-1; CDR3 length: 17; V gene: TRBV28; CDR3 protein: ASSLAPISGRYHEGEQF
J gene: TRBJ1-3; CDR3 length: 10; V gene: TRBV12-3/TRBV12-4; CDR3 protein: ASSLGTNTIY
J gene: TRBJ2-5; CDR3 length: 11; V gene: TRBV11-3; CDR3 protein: ASSLDRLGTQY
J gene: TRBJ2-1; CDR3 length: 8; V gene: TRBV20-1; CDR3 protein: SAPRNEQF
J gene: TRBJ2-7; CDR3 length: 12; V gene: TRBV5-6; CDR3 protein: ASTTSRLFCEQY
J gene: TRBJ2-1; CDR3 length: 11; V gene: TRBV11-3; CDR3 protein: ASSLIPSNEQF
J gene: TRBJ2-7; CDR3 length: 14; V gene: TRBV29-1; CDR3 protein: SVETRVGGRFYEQY
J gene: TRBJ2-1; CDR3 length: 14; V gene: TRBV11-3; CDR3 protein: ASSLVIAGGSIEQF
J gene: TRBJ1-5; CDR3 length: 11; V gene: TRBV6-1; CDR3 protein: ASIQRWSQPQH
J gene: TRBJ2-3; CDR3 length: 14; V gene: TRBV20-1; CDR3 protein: SAGRRVPDSTDTQY
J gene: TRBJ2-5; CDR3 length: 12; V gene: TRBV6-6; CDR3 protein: VSSFLTGGESQY
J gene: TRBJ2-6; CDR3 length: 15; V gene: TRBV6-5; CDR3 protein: ATSSDTLWTGANVLT
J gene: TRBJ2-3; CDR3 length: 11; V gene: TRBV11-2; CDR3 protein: ACSQRERGRQY
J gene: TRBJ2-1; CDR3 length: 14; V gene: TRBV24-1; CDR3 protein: ATSDPTSGNNDERF